A selection of T cell receptor beta chains follows, all from one sample in a study of T-cell memory formation after mild COVID-19. TCRdb reprocessed the 5' RACE reads with MiXCR, giving one entry per CDR3 protein. Among hundreds of thousands of distinct CDR3 sequences listed, 17% were seen once. Sequences were obtained from PBMCs or a T cell subset sorted from them (not recorded which). Receptors originate from an adult woman who had mild COVID-19 (a few samples of this study predate the infection). Cell type and time point are not known. The CDR3 runs from the conserved cysteine through the conserved F or W. Fields, in order: V gene, clone size, J gene, D gene, CDR3 DNA, CDR3 protein. D genes are given only for firm matches. Size is omitted from some rows. Given values are once, few, many or a class for expanded clones.

TRBV20-1	few	TRBJ2-3	-	TGCAGTGCTAGAATCCAGCCCTCCACAGATACGCAGTATTTT	CSARIQPSTDTQYF
TRBV13	few	TRBJ2-7	-	TGTGCCAGCAGCTACCAACTAGTCTACGAGCAGTACTTC	CASSYQLVYEQYF
TRBV5-1	few	TRBJ2-7	TRBD2	TGCGCCAGCAGCCGGACGGCTAGCGGATCCAGCTCCTACGAGCAGTACTTC	CASSRTASGSSSYEQYF
TRBV5-1	few	TRBJ2-3	TRBD1	TGCGCCAGCGCCGGGACAGGGGTAACAGATACGCAGTATTTT	CASAGTGVTDTQYF
TRBV4-1	few	TRBJ2-2	-	TGCGCCAGCACCCGCGGCGAGGGGCTTAACACCGGGGAGCTGTTTTTT	CASTRGEGLNTGELFF
TRBV7-2	-	TRBJ1-1	-	TGTGCCAGCACCCCCGGCAGGGTCGGCGCTGAAGCTTTCTTT	CASTPGRVGAEAFF
TRBV6-5	few	TRBJ2-7	-	TGTGCCAGCAGTGCCCCGGCTAGTGTGGGTAACTACGAGCAGTACTTC	CASSAPASVGNYEQYF
TRBV25-1	-	TRBJ2-3	TRBD2	TGTGCCAGCAGTGTCGCGCGGACTAGTCGGGGAGGTTTGGCAGATACGCAGTATTTT	CASSVARTSRGGLADTQYF
TRBV9	few	TRBJ2-1	TRBD2	TGTGCCAGCAGCGTGGCTAGCGGATTTTCCTCCTACAATGAGCAGTTCTTC	CASSVASGFSSYNEQFF
TRBV7-9	-	TRBJ2-1	TRBD2	TGTGCCAGCAGCTTAGCGGGGCGGGGGTACAATGAGCAGTTCTTC	CASSLAGRGYNEQFF
TRBV10-3	few	TRBJ2-7	TRBD1	TGTGCCATCAATGGGGGACAGGGGGCTAACTACGAGCAGTACTTC	CAINGGQGANYEQYF
TRBV7-2	-	TRBJ2-1	TRBD2	TGTGCCAGCAGCCTTAGAGCGACTAGCGGGGCCGGCAATGAGCAGTTCTTC	CASSLRATSGAGNEQFF
TRBV5-1	-	TRBJ2-7	TRBD1	TGCGCCAGCAGCCGGGACGGGACAGTTTCCTACGAGCAGTACTTC	CASSRDGTVSYEQYF